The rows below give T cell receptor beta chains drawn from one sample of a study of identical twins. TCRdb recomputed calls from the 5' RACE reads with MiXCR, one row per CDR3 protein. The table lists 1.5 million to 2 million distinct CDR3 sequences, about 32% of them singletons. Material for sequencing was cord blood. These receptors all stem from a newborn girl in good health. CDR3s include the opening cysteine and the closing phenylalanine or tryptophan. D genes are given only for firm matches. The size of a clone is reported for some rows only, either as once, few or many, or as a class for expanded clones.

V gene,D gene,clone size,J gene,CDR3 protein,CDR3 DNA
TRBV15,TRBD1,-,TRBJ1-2,CATSRAHLPTGTYGYTF,TGTGCCACCAGCAGAGCCCATCTACCGACAGGGACCTATGGCTACACCTTC
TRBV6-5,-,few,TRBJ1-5,CASSSFLYQPQHF,TGTGCCAGCAGTTCCTTCCTATATCAGCCCCAGCATTTT
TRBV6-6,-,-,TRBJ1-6,CASSYSTDSPLHF,TGTGCCAGCAGTTACTCGACAGATTCACCCCTCCACTTT
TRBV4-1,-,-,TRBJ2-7,CASSRSTARTYNEQYF,TGCGCCAGCAGCCGCTCGACAGCCCGTACCTACAATGAGCAGTACTTC
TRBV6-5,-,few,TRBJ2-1,CASSYGAGYNEQFF,TGTGCCAGCAGTTACGGGGCAGGGTACAATGAGCAGTTCTTC
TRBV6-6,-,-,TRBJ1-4,CASSYRSRGEKLFF,TGTGCCAGCAGTTACAGGTCGAGGGGTGAAAAACTGTTTTTT
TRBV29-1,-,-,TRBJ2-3,CSVVLLPGSSLARTDTQYF,TGCAGCGTTGTTCTTCTGCCGGGGAGCAGCTTAGCGAGGACAGATACGCAGTATTTT
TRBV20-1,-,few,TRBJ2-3,CSATSSYTQYF,TGCAGTGCAACATCCTCATATACGCAGTATTTT
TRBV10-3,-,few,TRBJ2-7,CAISESQPYEQYF,TGTGCCATCAGTGAGTCGCAGCCCTACGAGCAGTACTTC
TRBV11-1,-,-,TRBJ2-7,CASIGGNYEQYF,TGTGCCAGCATTGGGGGGAACTACGAGCAGTACTTC
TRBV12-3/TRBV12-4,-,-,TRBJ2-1,CVSSLGRGTYNEQFF,TGTGTCAGCAGTTTAGGCCGCGGGACCTACAATGAGCAGTTCTTC
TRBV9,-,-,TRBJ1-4,CASSVDTYEKLFF,TGTGCCAGCAGCGTAGACACCTATGAAAAACTGTTTTTT
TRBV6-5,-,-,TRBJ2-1,CASSYGFEQFF,TGTGCCAGCAGTTATGGTTTTGAGCAGTTCTTC
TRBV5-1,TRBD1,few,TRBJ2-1,CASSFLIGTGGDEQFF,TGCGCCAGCAGCTTCCTTATCGGGACAGGGGGCGATGAGCAGTTCTTC
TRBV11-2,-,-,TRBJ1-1,CASSLLAMNTEAFF,TGTGCCAGCAGCTTGTTAGCCATGAACACTGAAGCTTTCTTT
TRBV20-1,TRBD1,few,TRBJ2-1,CSAGRTGDNEQFF,TGCAGTGCCGGACGGACAGGCGACAATGAGCAGTTCTTC
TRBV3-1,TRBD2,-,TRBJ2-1,CASSQDQRGQETQFF,TGTGCCAGCAGCCAAGATCAGCGGGGCCAAGAGACCCAGTTCTTC
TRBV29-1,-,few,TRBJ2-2,CSVAALPTGELFF,TGCAGCGTTGCTGCCTTGCCCACCGGGGAGCTGTTTTTT
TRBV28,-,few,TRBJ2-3,CASSLATLPPTDTQYF,TGTGCCAGCAGTTTGGCGACTTTGCCCCCCACAGATACGCAGTATTTT
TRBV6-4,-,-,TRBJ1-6,CASSDSMLPNSPLHF,TGTGCCAGCAGTGACTCGATGCTTCCTAATTCACCCCTCCACTTT
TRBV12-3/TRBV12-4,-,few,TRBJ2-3,CASSLGGKTRTDTQYF,TGTGCCAGCAGTTTAGGCGGGAAGACCCGCACAGATACGCAGTATTTT
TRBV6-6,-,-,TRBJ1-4,CASSYGRSAGINEKLFF,TGTGCTAGCAGTTACGGACGTAGTGCAGGCATTAATGAAAAACTGTTTTTT
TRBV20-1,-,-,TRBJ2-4,CSARRFPRGKNIQYF,TGCAGTGCTAGACGTTTTCCAAGGGGCAAAAACATTCAGTACTTC
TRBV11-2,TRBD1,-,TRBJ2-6,CASSFRTGVNSGANVLTF,TGTGCCAGCAGCTTTCGGACAGGGGTTAACTCTGGGGCCAACGTCCTGACTTTC
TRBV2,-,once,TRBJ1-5,CASSEAGGHGEPQHF,TGTGCCAGCAGTGAAGCGGGGGGGCACGGGGAGCCCCAGCATTTT
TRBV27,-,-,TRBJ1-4,CASSFQWGRANEKLFF,TGTGCCAGCAGTTTTCAGTGGGGACGAGCTAATGAAAAACTGTTTTTT
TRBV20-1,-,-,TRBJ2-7,CSTFGGRSYEQYF,TGCAGTACCTTCGGGGGCCGCTCCTACGAGCAGTACTTC
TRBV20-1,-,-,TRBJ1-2,CSARENRASYGYTF,TGCAGTGCTAGAGAAAACAGGGCGAGCTATGGCTACACCTTC
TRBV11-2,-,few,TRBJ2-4,CASSLLVRNIQYF,TGTGCCAGCAGCTTATTGGTCAGAAACATTCAGTACTTC
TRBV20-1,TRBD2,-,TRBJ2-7,CSARKAGRTYEQYF,TGCAGTGCTAGAAAAGCGGGGAGAACCTACGAGCAGTACTTC
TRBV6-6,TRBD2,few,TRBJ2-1,CASRLGTSGYEQFF,TGTGCCAGCAGATTAGGGACTAGCGGATATGAGCAGTTCTTC
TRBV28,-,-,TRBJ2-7,CASSLPIRGAYEQYF,TGTGCCAGCAGTCTCCCGATCCGGGGGGCGTACGAGCAGTACTTC
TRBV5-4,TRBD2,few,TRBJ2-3,CASSFFAGGTDTQYF,TGTGCCAGCAGCTTCTTTGCGGGGGGCACAGATACGCAGTATTTT
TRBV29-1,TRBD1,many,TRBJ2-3,CSVSTGQGHTDTQYF,TGCAGCGTCAGCACGGGACAGGGACACACAGATACGCAGTATTTT
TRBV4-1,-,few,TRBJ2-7,CASSRRNGATGYEQYF,TGCGCCAGCAGCCGACGAAACGGGGCGACCGGCTACGAGCAGTACTTC